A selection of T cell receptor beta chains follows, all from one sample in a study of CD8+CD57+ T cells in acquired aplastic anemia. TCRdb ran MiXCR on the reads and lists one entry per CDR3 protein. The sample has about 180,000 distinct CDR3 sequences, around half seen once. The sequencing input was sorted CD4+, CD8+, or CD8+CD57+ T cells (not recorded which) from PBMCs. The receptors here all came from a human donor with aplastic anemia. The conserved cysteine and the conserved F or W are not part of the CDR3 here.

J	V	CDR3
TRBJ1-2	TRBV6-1	ASSEAEGYGYT
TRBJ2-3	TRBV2	AASGASGRARGTDTQY
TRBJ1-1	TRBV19	ASSARQGPPYTEAF
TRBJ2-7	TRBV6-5	ASRYLAGGSYEQY
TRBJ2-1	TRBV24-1	ATSDFTGKNEQF
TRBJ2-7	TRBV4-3	ASSHRLGEDEQY
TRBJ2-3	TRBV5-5	ASSSGAGTDTQY
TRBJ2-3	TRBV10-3	AISEAGADTDTQY
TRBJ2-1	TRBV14	ASSEDDFRGLAGLNEQF
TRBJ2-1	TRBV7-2	ASSSGTPQF
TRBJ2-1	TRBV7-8	ACSLGQNNEQF
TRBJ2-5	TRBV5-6	ASSLGIGGSLETQY
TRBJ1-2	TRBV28	ASRGGGSNYGYT
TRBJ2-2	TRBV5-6	ASGTGTVNTGELF
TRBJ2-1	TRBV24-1	ATSGGQSYNEQF
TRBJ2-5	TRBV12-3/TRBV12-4	ASRIQGAETQY
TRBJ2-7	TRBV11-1	ASTLRDEQY
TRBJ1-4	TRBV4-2	ASSQAPGQGAEKLF
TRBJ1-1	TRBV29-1	SGNVAGHINTEAF
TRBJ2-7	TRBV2	ASSIGQGLYEQY
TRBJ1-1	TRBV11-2	ASSEQGRNTEAF
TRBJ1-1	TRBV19	ASMEDTEAF
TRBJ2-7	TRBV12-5	ASSILHEQY
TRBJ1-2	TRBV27	ASSKNRVLGYT
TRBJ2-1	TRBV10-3	ASSIGLGGSDEQF
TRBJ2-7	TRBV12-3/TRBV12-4	ASSLATGSSYEQY
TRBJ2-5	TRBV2	ASSPRWGAQETQY